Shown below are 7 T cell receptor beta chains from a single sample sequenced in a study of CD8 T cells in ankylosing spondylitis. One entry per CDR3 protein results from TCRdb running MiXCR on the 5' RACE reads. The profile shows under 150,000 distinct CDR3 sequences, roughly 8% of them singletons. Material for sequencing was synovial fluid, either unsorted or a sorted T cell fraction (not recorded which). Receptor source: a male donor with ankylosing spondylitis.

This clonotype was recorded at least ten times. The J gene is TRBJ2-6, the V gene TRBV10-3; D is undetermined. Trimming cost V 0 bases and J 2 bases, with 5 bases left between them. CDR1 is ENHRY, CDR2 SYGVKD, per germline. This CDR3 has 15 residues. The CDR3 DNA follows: TGTGCCATCAGTGAGTCCGGCGCTGGGGCCAACGTCCTGACTTTC. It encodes CAISESGAGANVLTF.

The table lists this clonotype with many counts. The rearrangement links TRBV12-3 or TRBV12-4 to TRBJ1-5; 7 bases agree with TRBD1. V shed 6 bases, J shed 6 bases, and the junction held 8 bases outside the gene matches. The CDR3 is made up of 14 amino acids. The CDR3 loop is CASSLGQAAQPQHF. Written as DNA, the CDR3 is TGTGCCAGCAGCCTCGGACAGGCGGCTCAGCCCCAGCATTTT.

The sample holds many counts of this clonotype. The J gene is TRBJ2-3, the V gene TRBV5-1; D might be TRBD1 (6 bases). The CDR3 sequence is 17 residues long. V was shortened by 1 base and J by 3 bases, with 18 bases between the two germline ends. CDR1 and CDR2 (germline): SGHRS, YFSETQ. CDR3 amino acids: CASSLRKSRGKTDTQYF. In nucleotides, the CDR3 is TGCGCCAGCAGCTTGAGAAAAAGCAGGGGAAAAACAGATACGCAGTATTTT. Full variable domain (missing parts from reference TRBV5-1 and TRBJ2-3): KAGVTQTPRYLIKTRGQQVTLSCSPISGHRSVSWYQQTPGQGLQFLFEYFSETQRNKGNFPGRFSGRQFSNSRSEMNVSTLELGDSALYLCASSLRKSRGKTDTQYFGPGTRLTVL.

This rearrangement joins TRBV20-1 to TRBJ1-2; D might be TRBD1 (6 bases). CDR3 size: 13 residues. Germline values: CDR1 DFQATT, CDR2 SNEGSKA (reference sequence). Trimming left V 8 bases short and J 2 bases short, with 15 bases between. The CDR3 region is CSLNRDLNYGYTF. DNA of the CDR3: TGCAGTTTGAACAGGGACCTAAACTATGGCTACACCTTC.

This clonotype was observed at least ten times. The CDR3 here is CASSRLTTGEQYF. CDR3 DNA sequence: TGCGCCAGCAGCCGACTCACTACAGGCGAGCAGTACTTC. This chain connects TRBV4-3 to TRBJ2-7; tentatively, D is TRBD1 (5 bases). Trimming pared 4 bases from V and 6 bases from J, leaving 13 bases between. Germline CDR1 is LGHNA and CDR2 is YSLEER. The CDR3 spans 13 residues.

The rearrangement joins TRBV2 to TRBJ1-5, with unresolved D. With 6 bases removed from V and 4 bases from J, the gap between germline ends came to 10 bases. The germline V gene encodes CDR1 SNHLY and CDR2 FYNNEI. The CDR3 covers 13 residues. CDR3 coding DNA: TGTGCCAGCAGGCCAGAGGCGAATCAGCCCCAGCATTTT. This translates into CASRPEANQPQHF.

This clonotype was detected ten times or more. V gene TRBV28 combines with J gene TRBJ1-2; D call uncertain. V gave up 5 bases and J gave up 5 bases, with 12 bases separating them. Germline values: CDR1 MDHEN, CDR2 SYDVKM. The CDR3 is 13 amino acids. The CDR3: CASSRPVWYGYTF. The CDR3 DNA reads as TGTGCCAGCAGTCGTCCCGTTTGGTATGGCTACACCTTC.